A selection of T cell receptor beta chains follows, all from one sample in a study of spatial heterogeneity in lung cancer. One entry per CDR3 protein results from TCRdb running MiXCR on the 5' RACE reads. The table lists 30,000 to 45,000 distinct CDR3 sequences, roughly 3% of them singletons, with around 34% in the top ten. The sequences come from normal lung tissue next to the tumor, collected at surgery. The receptors shown here come from a male donor with early-stage non-small cell lung cancer. Both conserved end residues are part of each CDR3. A D gene is named only where the DNA matches it firmly. Size is stated for part of the rows, as once, few or many counts, or as a class when the clone is expanded.

TRBV2	many	TRBJ2-4	-	CASSEARSKNIQYF	TGTGCCAGCAGTGAGGCTCGTTCCAAAAACATTCAGTACTTC
TRBV6-2/TRBV6-3	many	TRBJ1-5	-	CASSYGRGSNQPQHF	TGTGCCAGCAGTTACGGCCGAGGGAGCAATCAGCCCCAGCATTTT
TRBV6-2/TRBV6-3	many	TRBJ2-2	-	CASSLTGLNTGELFF	TGTGCCAGCAGTCTCACAGGGTTAAACACCGGGGAGCTGTTTTTT
TRBV7-2	many	TRBJ1-2	-	CASSLWQTDYGYTF	TGTGCCAGCAGCTTATGGCAGACTGACTATGGCTACACCTTC
TRBV12-3/TRBV12-4	many	TRBJ1-5	TRBD1	CASSMGDRTDQPQHF	TGTGCCAGCAGTATGGGGGACAGGACTGATCAGCCCCAGCATTTT
TRBV16	many	TRBJ1-1	-	CASSQYELNAEAFF	TGTGCCAGCAGCCAATATGAGCTGAACGCTGAAGCTTTCTTT
TRBV7-6	medium-sized	TRBJ2-2	-	CASSPMAGELFF	TGTGCCAGCAGCCCCATGGCTGGGGAGCTGTTTTTT
TRBV7-2	medium-sized	TRBJ2-1	TRBD1	CASSSTGDEQFF	TGTGCCAGCAGCTCGACAGGGGACGAGCAGTTCTTC
TRBV10-3	many	TRBJ2-5	TRBD2	CAIREPGRGQETQYF	TGTGCCATCAGGGAACCCGGGAGGGGCCAAGAGACCCAGTACTTC
TRBV20-1	-	TRBJ1-2	-	CSAPVGGGAGYTF	TGCAGTGCTCCCGTCGGGGGGGGCGCGGGCTACACCTTC
TRBV5-1	many	TRBJ2-3	TRBD1	CASSLVETGGLDTQYF	TGCGCCAGCAGCTTAGTTGAGACAGGGGGGTTGGATACGCAGTATTTT
TRBV5-4	many	TRBJ2-2	-	CASSSQGTPTKTGELFF	TGTGCCAGCAGCTCCCAAGGTACCCCGACCAAAACCGGGGAGCTGTTTTTT
TRBV6-5	many	TRBJ1-6	TRBD1	CASSRGQNSPLHF	TGTGCCAGCAGCCGGGGACAGAATTCACCCCTCCACTTT
TRBV3-1	many	TRBJ2-1	-	CASSPQVLPGYNEQFF	TGTGCCAGCAGCCCCCAAGTCCTTCCGGGGTACAATGAGCAGTTCTTC
TRBV20-1	many	TRBJ1-1	-	CSARTPNTEAFF	TGCAGTGCCAGGACACCTAACACTGAAGCTTTCTTT
TRBV27	many	TRBJ1-5	-	CASSRQINQPQHF	TGTGCCAGCAGTCGGCAGATCAATCAGCCCCAGCATTTT
TRBV29-1	many	TRBJ1-5	-	CSVFRRTRQHNQPQHF	TGCAGCGTTTTCCGTCGGACCCGACAGCACAATCAGCCCCAGCATTTT
TRBV5-1	many	TRBJ2-1	-	CASSLSFHEQFF	TGCGCCAGCAGCTTGTCTTTCCATGAGCAGTTCTTC
TRBV6-1	many	TRBJ2-7	-	CASRFDEYEQYF	TGTGCCAGCAGATTCGACGAATACGAGCAGTACTTC
TRBV6-2/TRBV6-3	many	TRBJ2-5	-	CASSPPDLLGETQYF	TGTGCCAGCAGCCCCCCGGACTTGCTGGGGGAGACCCAGTACTTC
TRBV12-3/TRBV12-4	large	TRBJ1-1	-	CASSLGLTEAFF	TGTGCCAGCAGTTTGGGACTCACTGAAGCTTTCTTT
TRBV4-1	many	TRBJ2-7	TRBD2	CASSQASGYEQYF	TGCGCCAGCAGCCAGGCTAGCGGATACGAGCAGTACTTC
TRBV12-3/TRBV12-4	many	TRBJ1-2	-	CAIREGALNYGYTF	TGTGCCATAAGAGAAGGAGCCTTAAACTATGGCTACACCTTC
TRBV2	many	TRBJ2-3	-	CASLPTAQTRGTDTQYF	TGTGCCAGCCTCCCGACCGCACAGACGAGAGGCACAGATACGCAGTATTTT
TRBV20-1	many	TRBJ2-1	-	CSASRSRSRPTLTYNEQFF	TGCAGTGCTAGTAGATCGCGGAGCAGACCGACTCTAACCTACAATGAGCAGTTCTTC
TRBV6-2/TRBV6-3	many	TRBJ2-5	TRBD2	CASRLAGETQYF	TGTGCCAGCCGACTAGCGGGAGAGACCCAGTACTTC
TRBV6-6	many	TRBJ2-7	TRBD1	CASSLQGTGGAGQYF	TGTGCCAGCAGCCTACAGGGGACAGGGGGCGCAGGGCAGTACTTC
TRBV27	many	TRBJ1-6	-	CASRADYNSPLHF	TGTGCCAGCAGAGCTGATTATAATTCACCCCTCCACTTT
TRBV7-8	many	TRBJ2-4	TRBD1	CASSLAQGGSQNIQYF	TGTGCCAGCAGCTTAGCGCAAGGGGGCTCTCAAAACATTCAGTACTTC
TRBV2	many	TRBJ2-3	TRBD2	CARSGRGGLTDTQYF	TGTGCCAGGAGTGGGCGCGGGGGGCTTACAGATACGCAGTATTTT
TRBV18	many	TRBJ2-7	TRBD2	CASSSGGDEQYF	TGTGCCAGCTCCTCGGGAGGTGACGAGCAGTACTTC
TRBV4-1	many	TRBJ2-5	TRBD1	CASSLTTGQETQYF	TGCGCCAGCAGCCTCACGACAGGGCAAGAGACCCAGTACTTC
TRBV7-9	many	TRBJ2-7	TRBD1	CASSSRDRGYHEQYF	TGTGCCAGCAGCTCACGGGACAGGGGATACCACGAGCAGTACTTC
TRBV10-3	many	TRBJ1-3	-	CATTEISGNTIYF	TGTGCCACGACGGAGATCTCTGGAAACACCATATATTTT
TRBV6-1	many	TRBJ1-1	-	CASRALAANTEAFF	TGTGCCAGCAGGGCGTTAGCCGCGAACACTGAAGCTTTCTTT
TRBV14	-	TRBJ2-1	-	CASSRIRYNEQFF	TGTGCCAGCAGCCGAATCAGGTACAATGAGCAGTTCTTC
TRBV18	few	TRBJ1-1	-	CASSPPRKGVGPDEAFF	TGTGCCAGCTCACCACCTAGAAAGGGCGTGGGGCCCGATGAAGCTTTCTTT
TRBV28	many	TRBJ2-4	-	CASSAPGTANIQYF	TGTGCCAGCAGTGCGCCCGGGACCGCAAACATTCAGTACTTC
TRBV20-1	many	TRBJ1-5	-	CSARDSRGSNQPQHF	TGCAGTGCTAGAGATTCCCGGGGGTCGAATCAGCCCCAGCATTTT
TRBV7-2	many	TRBJ1-2	TRBD1	CASSLDRTYGYTF	TGTGCCAGCAGCCTGGACAGGACTTATGGCTACACCTTC
TRBV6-1	few	TRBJ1-1	-	CASGKRRDTEAFF	TGTGCCAGCGGGAAGAGGAGGGACACTGAAGCTTTCTTT
TRBV20-1	few	TRBJ2-3	TRBD2	CSARRGAREDTQYF	TGCAGTGCTAGGCGGGGGGCGCGGGAAGATACGCAGTATTTT
TRBV9	many	TRBJ2-3	TRBD2	CASSAGGGSTDTQYF	TGTGCCAGCAGCGCTGGGGGGGGTAGCACAGATACGCAGTATTTT
TRBV6-5	many	TRBJ2-7	-	CASSSKGLPYEQYF	TGTGCCAGCAGTTCCAAAGGATTGCCCTACGAGCAGTACTTC
TRBV12-3/TRBV12-4	-	TRBJ1-2	-	CASFGLYGYTF	TGTGCCAGTTTCGGTCTATATGGCTACACCTTC
TRBV5-1	many	TRBJ2-3	-	CASSLIPQVSPGTDTQYF	TGCGCCAGCAGCTTGATTCCGCAAGTCTCCCCAGGGACAGATACGCAGTATTTT
TRBV7-9	many	TRBJ2-2	-	CASSQHQF	TGTGCCAGCAGCCAGCATCAATTT
TRBV5-4	many	TRBJ1-6	-	CASSFGNNSPLHF	TGTGCCAGCAGCTTCGGGAATAATTCACCCCTCCACTTT
TRBV28	many	TRBJ2-7	TRBD2	CASSPSRRDYSRDEQYF	TGTGCCAGCAGTCCCTCCAGGCGGGACTATTCCAGGGACGAGCAGTACTTC
TRBV10-2	many	TRBJ2-6	-	CASSDKGSGANVLTF	TGCGCCAGCAGTGATAAGGGGTCTGGGGCCAACGTCCTGACTTTC
TRBV5-1	many	TRBJ2-2	-	CASSLVQNTGELFF	TGCGCCAGCAGCTTGGTTCAGAACACCGGGGAGCTGTTTTTT
TRBV5-1	many	TRBJ2-3	-	CASSLSNTGSTDTQYF	TGCGCCAGCAGCTTAAGCAACACTGGCAGCACAGATACGCAGTATTTT
TRBV5-1	many	TRBJ2-1	TRBD2	CASSLVSSGGPYNEQFF	TGCGCCAGCAGCTTGGTTTCTAGCGGGGGACCCTACAATGAGCAGTTCTTC
TRBV7-9	many	TRBJ1-5	-	CASSLGDQPQHF	TGTGCCAGCAGCTTAGGAGATCAGCCCCAGCATTTT